Listed below are T cell receptor beta chains from one sample, sequenced in a study of T cell responses to AZD1222 COVID-19 vaccine. This table comes from immunoSEQ multiplex PCR, and its TCRdb copy is limited to in-frame clones, with some not included. This table has about 93,000 clones, around 86% appearing once. The source material was peripheral blood, sampled on day 0 of AZD1222 vaccination. These receptors were collected from an adult in good health. The CDR3 runs from the conserved cysteine through the conserved F or W. The D gene is left open where the match is weak. Size values are once, few and many counts, or a class for expanded clones, and some rows have none.

cdr3_length: 14
clone_size: -
j_call: TRBJ2-7
v_call: TRBV20-1
d_call: TRBD2
cdr3_nt: TGCAGTGCTAGTATAGGACTAGCTTCAGCCGAGCAGTACTTC
cdr3_aa: CSASIGLASAEQYF

cdr3_length: 15
clone_size: -
j_call: TRBJ1-2
v_call: TRBV28
d_call: TRBD1
cdr3_nt: TGTGCCAGCGGGGGACAGGGTAGTAGTAACTATGGCTACACCTTC
cdr3_aa: CASGGQGSSNYGYTF

cdr3_length: 13
clone_size: -
j_call: TRBJ2-7
v_call: TRBV5-4
d_call: -
cdr3_nt: TGTGCCAGCAGCTCCAGGGAAGGTAACGAGCAGTACTTC
cdr3_aa: CASSSREGNEQYF

cdr3_length: 15
clone_size: -
j_call: TRBJ2-3
v_call: TRBV5-4
d_call: -
cdr3_nt: TGTGCCAGCAGCTTGGAAGAACCTAGCACAGATACGCAGTATTTT
cdr3_aa: CASSLEEPSTDTQYF

cdr3_length: 14
clone_size: -
j_call: TRBJ1-1
v_call: TRBV19
d_call: -
cdr3_nt: TGTGCCAGTAGTATTCGGGGACCGAACACTGAAGCTTTCTTT
cdr3_aa: CASSIRGPNTEAFF

cdr3_length: 14
clone_size: once
j_call: TRBJ1-5
v_call: TRBV30
d_call: -
cdr3_nt: TGTGCCTGGAGTAAACAGGGAGGTGGTCAGCCCCAGCATTTT
cdr3_aa: CAWSKQGGGQPQHF

cdr3_length: 13
clone_size: -
j_call: TRBJ2-2
v_call: TRBV28
d_call: -
cdr3_nt: TGTGCCAGCAGTACAGACCCCACCGGGGAGCTGTTTTTT
cdr3_aa: CASSTDPTGELFF

cdr3_length: 15
clone_size: -
j_call: TRBJ1-5
v_call: TRBV10-1
d_call: -
cdr3_nt: TGCGCCAGCAGCGTAACAGTTTTTAGCAATCAGCCCCAGCATTTT
cdr3_aa: CASSVTVFSNQPQHF

cdr3_length: 14
clone_size: -
j_call: TRBJ2-1
v_call: TRBV5-5
d_call: TRBD2
cdr3_nt: TGTGCCAGCAGCGGACTAGCGGATTACAATGAGCAGTTCTTC
cdr3_aa: CASSGLADYNEQFF

cdr3_length: 14
clone_size: -
j_call: TRBJ2-1
v_call: TRBV6-5
d_call: TRBD2
cdr3_nt: TGTGCCACCCTACTAGCGGGAGGTCCCAATGAGCAGTTCTTC
cdr3_aa: CATLLAGGPNEQFF

cdr3_length: 13
clone_size: -
j_call: TRBJ2-5
v_call: TRBV7-2
d_call: -
cdr3_nt: TGTGCCAGCAGCTTAGGGCAAAGTGGGACCCAGTACTTC
cdr3_aa: CASSLGQSGTQYF

cdr3_length: 14
clone_size: -
j_call: TRBJ2-7
v_call: TRBV10-2
d_call: -
cdr3_nt: TGCGCCAGCTCTTTACAGGGAAACTTTTACGAGCAGTACTTC
cdr3_aa: CASSLQGNFYEQYF

cdr3_length: 16
clone_size: -
j_call: TRBJ2-3
v_call: TRBV5-4
d_call: TRBD2
cdr3_nt: TGTGCCAGCAGCTTGGGAGCGGGAGGGCCGGGTGATACGCAGTATTTT
cdr3_aa: CASSLGAGGPGDTQYF

cdr3_length: 16
clone_size: -
j_call: TRBJ2-1
v_call: TRBV28
d_call: -
cdr3_nt: TGTGCCAGCAGACCTTGGGCCCGACTAGAGTCGAATGAGCAGTTCTTC
cdr3_aa: CASRPWARLESNEQFF

cdr3_length: 14
clone_size: -
j_call: TRBJ2-2
v_call: TRBV10-3
d_call: -
cdr3_nt: TGTGCCATCACTGCTGGCCCGGCGGGCGGGGAGCTGTTTTTT
cdr3_aa: CAITAGPAGGELFF

cdr3_length: 17
clone_size: -
j_call: TRBJ1-6
v_call: TRBV7-2
d_call: -
cdr3_nt: TGTGCCAGTTCTACGGAGGGCCCCCTCTCCTATAATTCACCCCTCCACTTT
cdr3_aa: CASSTEGPLSYNSPLHF

cdr3_length: 14
clone_size: once
j_call: TRBJ2-2
v_call: TRBV9
d_call: TRBD2
cdr3_nt: TGTGCCAGCAGCCCAATGCGGGGGACTCGGGAGCTGTTTTTT
cdr3_aa: CASSPMRGTRELFF

cdr3_length: 18
clone_size: -
j_call: TRBJ1-1
v_call: TRBV28
d_call: -
cdr3_nt: TGTGCCAGCAGTTATCGGAGCCAGGGGCCTTTACTGAACACTGAAGCTTTCTTT
cdr3_aa: CASSYRSQGPLLNTEAFF

cdr3_length: 13
clone_size: once
j_call: TRBJ1-1
v_call: TRBV12-5
d_call: -
cdr3_nt: TGTGCTAGTGCCCAGAATGGGGCAGTGGGTGCTTTCTTT
cdr3_aa: CASAQNGAVGAFF

cdr3_length: 14
clone_size: -
j_call: TRBJ2-1
v_call: TRBV28
d_call: -
cdr3_nt: TGTGCCAGCAGTTTGGCAGGGACTGGCAATGAGCAGTTCTTC
cdr3_aa: CASSLAGTGNEQFF

cdr3_length: 16
clone_size: -
j_call: TRBJ1-1
v_call: TRBV10-3
d_call: -
cdr3_nt: TGTGCCATCAGTGAGTCTTTTGACAGCTCGAACACTGAAGCTTTCTTT
cdr3_aa: CAISESFDSSNTEAFF

cdr3_length: 15
clone_size: few
j_call: TRBJ2-1
v_call: TRBV2
d_call: TRBD1
cdr3_nt: TGTGCCAGCAGTCCACAGGGGGCGCTTACGGCTGAGCAGTTCTTC
cdr3_aa: CASSPQGALTAEQFF

cdr3_length: 15
clone_size: -
j_call: TRBJ1-6
v_call: TRBV7-9
d_call: TRBD1
cdr3_nt: TGTGCCAGCAGCGCAACCGGGACAGGGGAGTCACCCCTCCACTTT
cdr3_aa: CASSATGTGESPLHF

cdr3_length: 13
clone_size: -
j_call: TRBJ2-1
v_call: TRBV3-1/TRBV3-2
d_call: -
cdr3_nt: TGTGCCAGCAGCCAAGTAGAGGGCAATGAGCAGTTCTTC
cdr3_aa: CASSQVEGNEQFF

cdr3_length: 13
clone_size: -
j_call: TRBJ1-1
v_call: TRBV19
d_call: TRBD1
cdr3_nt: TGTGCCAGTAGTTCAACAGGGGACACTGAAGCTTTCTTT
cdr3_aa: CASSSTGDTEAFF

cdr3_length: 13
clone_size: -
j_call: TRBJ1-1
v_call: TRBV21-1
d_call: -
cdr3_nt: TGTGCCAGCAGTGGGGGAGAGAACACTGAAGCTTTCTTT
cdr3_aa: CASSGGENTEAFF

cdr3_length: 15
clone_size: -
j_call: TRBJ2-3
v_call: TRBV19
d_call: -
cdr3_nt: TGTGCCAGTAGTATCTCGAGGGGACAAACTGATACGCAGTATTTT
cdr3_aa: CASSISRGQTDTQYF